Shown below are 25 T cell receptor beta chains from a single sample sequenced in a study of identical twins. MiXCR was run by TCRdb on the 5' RACE reads, yielding one entry per CDR3 protein. The sample contains fewer than 250,000 distinct CDR3 sequences, about a tenth of which appear only once. The material sequenced was memory (CD45RO+) T cells sorted from blood. These receptors all stem from a woman between 18 and 29 years old in good health.

This clonotype was observed a handful of times. Mismatch with germline at one junction end may stem from a read error. The V and J genes are TRBV20-1 and TRBJ1-2, with D unresolved. This CDR3 is built from 10 residues. Germline CDR1 reads DFQATT; CDR2 reads SNEGSKA (reference sequence). Here the CDR3 DNA reads TGCAGTGCTAGGGGCTTAGCCGCGGTCTTC. It translates to CSARGLAAVF.

This chain connects TRBV6-2 or TRBV6-3 to TRBJ2-2; D is unresolved. Trimming took off 7 bases at V and 0 bases at J, with 9 bases between the two ends. Looked up from germline, CDR1 is MNHEY and CDR2 is SVGEGT. The CDR3 contains 14 residues. The CDR3 is CASKVTSNTGELFF. The CDR3 region has the DNA TGTGCCAGCAAAGTCACATCGAACACCGGGGAGCTGTTTTTT.

In this sample, this clonotype turned up many times. The chain is built from TRBV20-1 and TRBJ2-7; 7 bases line up with TRBD2. With V trimmed by 0 bases and J by 3 bases, 2 bases remained unmatched. This CDR3 comprises 13 residues. CDR1 is DFQATT, CDR2 SNEGSKA, per germline (reference sequence). CDR3 sequence (DNA): TGCAGTGCTAGAGATAAGCGGGACTACGAGCAGTACTTC. Amino acids: CSARDKRDYEQYF.

This clonotype was seen more than once but under ten times. The V call is TRBV2, the J call TRBJ2-3; 8 nucleotides align to TRBD1. CDR3 length: 14 amino acids. With V trimmed by 6 bases and J by 3 bases, 5 bases remained unmatched. Germline CDR1 is SNHLY and CDR2 is FYNNEI. The CDR3 coding sequence is TGTGCCAGCAGGCGCGACAGGGGAACAGATACGCAGTATTTT. Translating it yields CASRRDRGTDTQYF.

In this sample, this clonotype turned up many times. The genes are TRBV27 and TRBJ2-7; the D gene could be TRBD1 or TRBD2 (5 bases each). The CDR3 spans 13 residues. V lost 4 bases and J lost 2, with 9 bases in between. The germline gives CDR1 MNHEY, CDR2 SMNVEV (reference sequence). In DNA form, the CDR3 reads TGTGCCAGCAGTTGGGACGGAACCTACGAGCAGTACTTC. Protein product: CASSWDGTYEQYF.

This rearrangement joins TRBV5-6 to TRBJ2-6; no definite D call. CDR3 length: 15 amino acids. CDR1 and CDR2 (germline): SGHDT, YYEEEE. Trimming cost V 4 bases and J 4 bases, with 12 bases left between them. For the CDR3, the DNA is TGTGCCAGCAGCCCCGGGCAGGCCGGGGCCAACGTCCTGACTTTC. Protein sequence: CASSPGQAGANVLTF.

This clonotype was detected a few times. V usage is TRBV7-2 and J usage is TRBJ2-1, with TRBD2 matching 9 bases. The V gene's germline CDR1 is SGHTA and CDR2 FQGNSA. The CDR3 consists of 15 residues. V dropped 4 bases and J dropped 3; count of bases not matched to a gene: 4. The DNA of the CDR3 is TGTGCCAGCAGCTACATAGCGGGGGACTACAATGAGCAGTTCTTC. Its protein is CASSYIAGDYNEQFF.

This clonotype has at least ten counts. The rearrangement joins TRBV20-1 to TRBJ2-5; 8 bases map to TRBD2. The germline V gene has CDR1 DFQATT and CDR2 SNEGSKA (reference sequence). This CDR3 comprises 13 residues. V shed 6 bases, J shed 2 bases, and the junction held 5 bases outside the gene matches. The CDR3 coding sequence is TGCAGTGCCCAACGACTAGCGCAAGAGACCCAGTACTTC. It is translated as CSAQRLAQETQYF.

In DNA, the CDR3 is TGTGCCAGCAGTTGGGGACGGGGGTATAGCAATCAGCCCCAGCATTTT. Its translation is CASSWGRGYSNQPQHF. V and J are TRBV6-5 and TRBJ1-5, with D possibly matching TRBD1 (5 bases). V lost 4 bases, J lost 0 bases, and 13 bases lay in between. CDR1 MNHEY and CDR2 SVGAGI come from the germline V gene. The CDR3 loop spans 16 amino acids.

This clonotype was seen many times. This sequence joins TRBV4-3 and TRBJ2-1; D gene ambiguous. V lost 0 bases and J lost 2, with 11 bases in between. The length of the CDR3 is 16 residues. CDR1 and CDR2 from the germline V gene are LGHNA and YSLEER. CDR3 in amino acids: CASSQDLAEPYNEQFF. The CDR3 nucleotides are TGCGCCAGCAGCCAAGATCTCGCGGAACCCTACAATGAGCAGTTCTTC.

The chain employs TRBV2 and TRBJ2-5; D uncertain. V lost 5 bases, J lost 9 bases, and 16 bases lay in between. The CDR3 runs 13 residues. From germline, CDR1 is SNHLY and CDR2 FYNNEI. CDR3 sequence: CASSPGPIEPQYF. The CDR3 DNA sequence: TGTGCCAGCAGTCCTGGGCCCATCGAGCCCCAGTACTTC.

This sequence joins TRBV24-1 and TRBJ2-3, with 8 bases matching TRBD2. Germline V gives CDR1 KGHDR, CDR2 SFDVKD. With 3 bases clipped from V and 4 bases from J, the junction kept 5 bases outside the gene matches. The CDR3 contains 15 residues. The CDR3 DNA sequence: TGTGCCACCAGTGATCAAAGCGGGAGTGCAGATACGCAGTATTTT. It is translated as CATSDQSGSADTQYF.

This clonotype was counted only a few times. DNA for the CDR3: TGTGCCAGTAGACCCCGGGACAGGGACTCCTACGAGCAGTACTTC. It yields the protein CASRPRDRDSYEQYF. V is TRBV19 and J is TRBJ2-7; TRBD1 agrees at 9 bases. CDR1 is LNHDA, CDR2 SQIVND, per germline (reference sequence). V lost 6 bases, J lost 0 bases, and 6 bases stayed unmatched. The CDR3 has 15 amino acids. Drawing the rest from reference TRBV19 and TRBJ2-7, the complete variable domain is DGGITQSPKYLFRKEGQNVTLSCEQNLNHDAMYWYRQDPGQGLRLIYYSQIVNDFQKGDIAEGYSVSREKKESFPLTVTSAQKNPTAFYLCASRPRDRDSYEQYFGPGTRLTVT.

This clonotype was counted ten times or more. The V gene is TRBV12-3 or TRBV12-4, the J gene TRBJ2-7, with unresolved D. This CDR3 region has 15 residues. The V and J ends lost 3 bases and 1 base respectively, with 13 bases between them. The CDR3 reads CASSFKKGLSYEQYF. CDR3 coding DNA: TGTGCCAGCAGTTTCAAGAAGGGTTTATCCTACGAGCAGTACTTC.

This clonotype was counted many times. The chain employs TRBV7-2 and TRBJ2-4, with TRBD1 matching over 7 bases. Germline V gene lookup returns CDR1 SGHTA and CDR2 FQGNSA. This CDR3 has 14 amino acids. J lost 5 bases, V lost 5 bases, and 6 bases had no gene match. Written as DNA, the CDR3 is TGTGCCAGCAGCCGGACAGGACCTCAAAACATTCAGTACTTC. Its protein product is CASSRTGPQNIQYF.

This clonotype was recorded a few times. This chain joins TRBV29-1 and TRBJ2-1; D is ambiguous. Looked up from germline, CDR1 is SQVTM and CDR2 is ANQGSEA. The CDR3 is made up of 11 amino acids. The CDR3 DNA is TGCAGTGTCGGATCCTACAATGAGCAGTTCTTC. This encodes CSVGSYNEQFF.

This clonotype was counted a few times. This chain joins TRBV5-1 and TRBJ2-7; TRBD1 aligns across 9 bases. J was trimmed by 3 bases and V by 5 bases; bases with no gene match: 9. The CDR3 is 15 amino acids. Looked up from germline, CDR1 is SGHRS and CDR2 is YFSETQ. The CDR3 sequence is CASRLWTGDIYEQYF. CDR3 DNA: TGCGCCAGCAGACTTTGGACAGGGGATATCTACGAGCAGTACTTC.

The V and J genes are TRBV9 and TRBJ2-7; 7 nucleotides agree with TRBD1. CDR1 and CDR2 (germline): SGDLS, YYNGEE. The CDR3 is made up of 13 amino acids. V was pared by 3 bases and J by 3 bases, with 3 bases of the junction left unmatched. CDR3: CASSGRDSYEQYF. Written as DNA, the CDR3 is TGTGCCAGCAGCGGCCGGGACAGCTACGAGCAGTACTTC. Full variable domain (missing parts from reference TRBV9 and TRBJ2-7): DSGVTQTPKHLITATGQRVTLRCSPRSGDLSVYWYQQSLDQGLQFLIQYYNGEERAKGNILERFSAQQFPDLHSELNLSSLELGDSALYFCASSGRDSYEQYFGPGTRLTVT.

This clonotype was seen a handful of times. The V and J genes are TRBV6-1 and TRBJ1-4; no clear D. The germline V gene encodes CDR1 MNHNS and CDR2 SASEGT. The CDR3 spans 12 residues. With 6 bases removed from V and 8 bases from J, the gap between germline ends came to 10 bases. The CDR3, as DNA: TGTGCCAGCAGGGGGATTGCGGAAAAACTGTTTTTT. Amino acids: CASRGIAEKLFF.

This clonotype was seen only a few times. The genes are TRBV9 and TRBJ2-7; weak D call: TRBD1 (6 bases). The CDR3 has 14 amino acids. Germline-derived CDR1 and CDR2 are SGDLS and YYNGEE. Trimming shortened V by 4 bases and J by 0 bases, and 11 bases separated the two germline ends. In DNA form, the CDR3 reads TGTGCCAGCAGCTACGGACAGAGCTCCTACGAGCAGTACTTC. Translated, it gives CASSYGQSSYEQYF.

This clonotype showed up many times. The chain uses TRBV5-1 and TRBJ2-3, with D possibly TRBD1 on 7 matching bases. CDR1 is SGHRS and CDR2 is YFSETQ in the germline V gene. Trimming took 4 bases from V and 3 from J, leaving 15 bases between them. The CDR3 sequence is 15 residues long. As DNA, the CDR3 is TGCGCCAGCAGCCCGCACAGGGGAGGAACAGATACGCAGTATTTT. This gives the protein CASSPHRGGTDTQYF.

The rearrangement uses TRBV7-8 and TRBJ2-6, with D maybe TRBD2 (7 bases). The length of the CDR3 is 18 residues. CDR1 SGHVS and CDR2 FQNEAQ come from the germline V gene. With 4 bases removed from V and 0 bases from J, the gap between germline ends came to 16 bases. CDR3 coding DNA: TGTGCCAGCAGCTGGGGGGGCCGACAGAACTCTGGGGCCAACGTCCTGACTTTC. Translation: CASSWGGRQNSGANVLTF.

V usage is TRBV12-3 or TRBV12-4 and J usage is TRBJ1-2, with no clear D. The CDR3 totals 12 residues. V was trimmed by 6 bases and J by 2 bases, leaving 7 bases between them. The CDR3 bases are TGTGCCAGCAGAGTGGGAAACTATGGCTACACCTTC. This encodes CASRVGNYGYTF.

This clonotype was counted between two and nine times. This chain links TRBV18 with TRBJ2-1, with 9 bases aligning to TRBD1. V shed 5 bases, J shed 6 bases, and the junction held 11 bases outside the gene matches. Germline CDR1 is KGHSH and CDR2 is LQKENI. The length of the CDR3 is 16 residues. DNA of the CDR3: TGTGCCAGCTCAAGTAACAGGGGGCGTGGAGTCAATGAGCAGTTCTTC. Translation gives CASSSNRGRGVNEQFF.

V is TRBV5-1 and J is TRBJ2-3; 15 nucleotides align to TRBD2. J gave up 0 bases and V 2 bases, and 4 bases lay outside the gene matches. Looked up from germline, CDR1 is SGHRS and CDR2 is YFSETQ. This CDR3 region has 18 residues. DNA for the CDR3: TGCGCCAGCAGCTTCGGACTAGCGGGGGGGCCGAGCACAGATACGCAGTATTTT. Amino acid sequence: CASSFGLAGGPSTDTQYF.